This TCR beta chain was observed in a study of PD-1 blockade in classical Hodgkin lymphoma (TCRdb year 2020). In terms of the full investigation: Nivolumab dosing was 3 mg/kg intravenously every 2 weeks, continuing until either disease progression or unacceptable toxicity. The study used TCR beta sequencing and CyTOF to define a peripheral blood immune signature of response to PD-1 blockade in classical Hodgkin lymphoma. The paper as a whole reports these results and caveats: The study covered only a single clinical trial cohort, and the causes of the repertoire differences, possibly disease activity or prior therapy, were still not defined. Trial patients achieving complete response had baseline diversity similar to newly diagnosed patients, whereas partial responders and progressors had significantly lower diversity. Newly diagnosed patients were reported to have lower baseline TCR diversity than healthy donors, and relapsed/refractory patients were reported to have lower baseline TCR diversity still. By C4D1, a significant rise was seen in CD4+ TCR diversity but not in CD8+ TCR diversity (p=0.0027 vs p=0.16), and the rise was most apparent among complete responders (p=0.02). Diversity was lower in patients who began nivolumab less than 1 year after ASCT, so these patients were left out of later analyses to avoid confounding by immune reconstitution.

Counted from cysteine to phenylalanine, this CDR3 has 13 amino acids. Kept here is only the CDR3 DNA, which spans 39 bases and is read in frame from base 1. Between the V and J ends, shortened by 6 bases and 2 bases respectively, the junction contains 11 bases. CDR1 SGDLS and CDR2 YYNGEE are derived from the germline V gene. To note about this clone: Its antigen is not yet known. It has no much larger one-base neighbor in the sample; base qualities were not kept.

The Qiagen DNeasy kit was used to extract genomic DNA both from unsorted PBMCs and from the negatively selected CD4+ and CD8+ fractions. Using primers that anneal to V and J segments, immunoSEQ multiplex PCR amplified the TCR beta CDR3 regions. A synthetic immune receptor repertoire was used to minimize amplification bias, and remaining bias was computationally removed after sequencing. Regarding the original processing steps: Custom Python scripts were used to quantify repertoire diversity as the Shannon entropy index. Unsorted, CD4+ and CD8+ repertoires were analyzed separately, except in combined analyses where CD4+ and CD8+ sequences were merged in silico. A clone counted as expanded when the clone's frequency after treatment rose at least 2-fold relative to C1D1, and clones undetected at baseline were given a pseudocount of 0.5. Clones with 0 or 1 copy at C1D1 were classified as singleton clones, and clones with 2 or more copies were classified as non-singleton clones. Clones expanded in unsorted samples were labelled as CD4+, CD8+ or unknown by matching protein sequences in sorted samples from the same patient. Diversity changes from C1D1 to C4D1 were tested in paired samples using Wilcoxon tests. Not all clones reach the TCRdb copy of this immuneACCESS table, which keeps in-frame sequences only. Checked studies attribute under half of the gap to unresolved V genes and leave the rest unexplained. Clone size and the V and J calls come from that table; the DNA yielded D and trimming. The sample table records about 37,000 clones; about 79% of these occur just once. The ten largest clones represent 9.5% to 13% of the sample.

In light of the paper, this sample's time point label describes: cycle 1 day 1 (C1D1), immediately before nivolumab initiation. Relapse after autologous stem cell transplantation had occurred in all trial patients, and cohorts A, B and C were distinguished by prior brentuximab vedotin exposure. The trial cohort included around 56 patients with relapsed/refractory classical Hodgkin lymphoma, and each patient had a best overall response of complete response, partial response or progressive disease. Trial patients were treated with single-agent nivolumab in the multi-cohort phase II CheckMate 205 trial. An independent review committee assessed best overall response by applying the 2007 International Working Group response criteria. PBMCs from the trial were collected at three points: immediately before nivolumab initiation (C1D1), and during therapy at cycle 2 day 1 and cycle 4 day 1. After peripheral blood was drawn into 8 mL Vacutainer Cell Preparation Tubes, PBMCs were isolated by centrifugation and then cryopreserved.

The input for sequencing was peripheral blood mononuclear cells (PBMCs), taken at baseline. The sequence came from a human donor with classical Hodgkin lymphoma. Recombination linked TRBV9 to TRBJ1-1; the best D guess is TRBD1, with 5 bases matching. The DNA sequence follows: TGTGCCAGCACCCAGGGATACAACACTGAAGCTTTCTTT. This encodes CASTQGYNTEAFF.